This T cell receptor (beta chain) appears in the sequencing data of a study of blood T cell repertoires in COVID-19. On the study more broadly: Italy, Spain and the United States were the sources of the convalescent and acute COVID-19 samples. PBMCs, B-cell-depleted T cells, or T cells provided the cDNA or gDNA that made up the material.

In the original processing: Reference gene primers were amplified, and this amplification served to estimate nucleated cell counts. Using immunoSEQ multiplex PCR, the repertoire was profiled, and TCRdb retains in-frame clones only, with some absent. The V and J calls and clone size are taken from that table; D and trimming were inferred from the DNA. Here the sample spans about 270,000 clones, 85% being singletons. Germline lookup yields CDR1 MGHDK and CDR2 SYGVNS. V was pared by 3 bases and J by 4 bases, with 6 bases between. The length of the CDR3 is 12 residues. This receptor was obtained from a human donor in a cohort sampled during active COVID-19. The V call is TRBV25-1, the J call TRBJ1-1; D uncertain. Material: peripheral blood. CDR3 sequence: CASSDPGTEAFF. The CDR3 DNA is TGTGCCAGCAGTGACCCGGGCACTGAAGCTTTCTTT.